The TCR beta chain described here comes from a study of T cell responses to AZD1222 COVID-19 vaccine. Only in-frame clones appear in the TCRdb table, and some are missing; sequencing was by immunoSEQ multiplex PCR. The sample contains around 78,000 clones, roughly 90% of which appear only once. Per germline, CDR1 LGHDT and CDR2 YNNKEL (reference sequence). Trimming at V came to 4 bases and at J to 5 bases, leaving 4 bases not matched to a gene. The CDR3 has 13 residues. This chain joins TRBV3-1 (or the pseudogene TRBV3-2) and TRBJ1-2; 7 bases match TRBD1. The TCR originated in an adult in good health. The sequences come from peripheral blood, collected on day 0 of MenACWY control vaccination. This chain's CDR3 is CASSPDRLYGYTF. The CDR3 DNA reads as TGTGCCAGCAGCCCGGACAGGCTTTATGGCTACACCTTC.